This T cell receptor beta chain was retrieved from a study of human T cells and chemical hapten exposure. Study-wide background: For sensitization, 2% DPC was applied to an approximately 2 cm by approximately 2 cm patch of upper inner arm skin. A patient group, mainly female, showed alopecia areata, totalis or universalis. Small pooled library volume differences mainly caused per-sample TCR yield variation.

The trim removed 3 bases at V and 4 bases at J, leaving 6 bases unmatched. Germline V lookup: CDR1 DFQATT, CDR2 SNEGSKA (reference sequence). This CDR3 has 14 residues. The time point is: patch test 1, 2 weeks after DPC sensitization. Treatment noted: therapeutic diphenylcyclopropenone sensitization with weekly scalp DPC. Original processing notes: Sample TCR counts, which ranged from roughly 20,000 to 750,000, had a median of approximately 94,000. MiXCR, applied by TCRdb to the RACE reads, yields one record per CDR3 protein. The V and J calls were determined by TCRdb, not by the authors. The data contain tens of thousands of distinct CDR3 sequences, about 10% of them singletons. This clonotype was observed many times.

J is TRBJ2-1 and V is TRBV20-1, with 7 bases identical to TRBD1. The sample was whole blood, taken in connection with sensitization to the hapten diphenylcyclopropenone (DPC). The source is a woman between 50 and 59 years old with alopecia areata. Some clones in this sample may be carry-over from other donors' samples. The CDR3 region is CSARTGTIYNEQFF. The CDR3 DNA sequence: TGCAGTGCTAGGACAGGGACAATATACAATGAGCAGTTCTTC.